The text below deals with one TCR beta chain. This entry comes from a study of blood T cell repertoires in COVID-19. Libraries were prepared by immunoSEQ multiplex PCR; TCRdb keeps only in-frame clonotypes and omits some of them. The sample lists over 350,000 clones; 85% to 90% were seen once. This CDR3 region has 16 residues. The V end was cut by 4 bases, the J end by 4 bases, with 19 bases between. From germline, CDR1 is LGHNA and CDR2 YSLEER. The V and J genes are TRBV4-3 and TRBJ1-2; D not resolved. The sample taken for sequencing was PBMCs or T cells enriched from blood (not recorded which). This TCR was sampled from a woman between 50 and 59 years old who had recovered from COVID-19. In DNA form, the CDR3 reads TGCGCCAGCAGCCGCGGTCTCGACCGCTCGTCCTATGGCTACACCTTC. Protein product: CASSRGLDRSSYGYTF.